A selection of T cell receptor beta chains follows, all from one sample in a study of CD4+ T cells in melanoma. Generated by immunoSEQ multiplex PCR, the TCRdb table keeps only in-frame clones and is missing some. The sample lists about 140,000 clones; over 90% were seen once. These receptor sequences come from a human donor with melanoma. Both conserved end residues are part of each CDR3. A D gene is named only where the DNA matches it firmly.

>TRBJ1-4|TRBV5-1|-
CASSPLGGRNGKLFF
TGCGCCAGCAGCCCGTTGGGGGGGCGGAATGGAAAACTGTTTTTT
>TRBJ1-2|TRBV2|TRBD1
CASRDDRGDGYTF
TGTGCCAGCAGGGATGACAGGGGGGATGGCTACACCTTC
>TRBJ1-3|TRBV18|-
CASSPSDSNTIYF
TGTGCCAGCTCACCTTCGGACAGTAACACCATATATTTT
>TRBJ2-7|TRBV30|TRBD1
CAWGKQQGPSYEQYF
TGTGCCTGGGGGAAACAACAGGGGCCCTCCTACGAGCAGTACTTC
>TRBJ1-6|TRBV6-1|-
CASRENWPNSPLHF
TGTGCCAGCAGAGAAAACTGGCCGAATTCACCCCTCCACTTT
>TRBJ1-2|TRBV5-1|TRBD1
CASSWTTGEDGYTF
TGCGCCAGCAGCTGGACGACAGGGGAGGATGGCTACACCTTC
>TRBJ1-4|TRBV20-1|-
CSAQGSEKLFF
TGCAGTGCCCAGGGTTCTGAAAAACTGTTTTTT
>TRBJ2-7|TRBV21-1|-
CASSNYSRNYSYEQYF
TGTGCCAGCAGCAATTATAGTCGTAACTACTCCTACGAGCAGTACTTC
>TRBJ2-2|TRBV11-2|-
CASSSRERGIGELFF
TGTGCCAGCAGCTCCCGGGAGAGAGGGATCGGGGAGCTGTTTTTT
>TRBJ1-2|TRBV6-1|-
CASSVGGLGNYGYTF
TGTGCCAGCAGTGTGGGAGGGTTGGGTAACTATGGCTACACCTTC
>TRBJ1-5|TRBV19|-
CASRTPQAGMHQPQHF
TGTGCCAGTAGAACCCCCCAGGCAGGGATGCATCAGCCCCAGCATTTT
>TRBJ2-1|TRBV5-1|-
CASSLPGRNNEQFF
TGCGCCAGCAGCCTTCCCGGCCGTAACAATGAGCAGTTCTTC
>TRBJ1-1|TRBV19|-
CASSIAGTVVGGTEAFF
TGTGCCAGTAGTATCGCCGGGACGGTGGTCGGAGGGACTGAAGCTTTCTTT
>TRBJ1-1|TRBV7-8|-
CASSLALSFTGPPEEAFF
TGTGCCAGCAGCTTAGCACTTTCGTTCACAGGGCCCCCTGAGGAAGCTTTCTTT
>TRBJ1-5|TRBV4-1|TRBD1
CASSQYVGQGRIWDQPQHF
TGCGCCAGCAGCCAGTATGTAGGACAGGGTCGTATTTGGGATCAGCCCCAGCATTTT
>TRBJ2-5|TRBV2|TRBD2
CASSPGGAAETQYF
TGTGCCAGCAGTCCGGGGGGAGCGGCTGAGACCCAGTACTTC
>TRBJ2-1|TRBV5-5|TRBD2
CASRILAGGHNEQFF
TGTGCCAGCAGGATACTAGCGGGGGGCCACAATGAGCAGTTCTTC